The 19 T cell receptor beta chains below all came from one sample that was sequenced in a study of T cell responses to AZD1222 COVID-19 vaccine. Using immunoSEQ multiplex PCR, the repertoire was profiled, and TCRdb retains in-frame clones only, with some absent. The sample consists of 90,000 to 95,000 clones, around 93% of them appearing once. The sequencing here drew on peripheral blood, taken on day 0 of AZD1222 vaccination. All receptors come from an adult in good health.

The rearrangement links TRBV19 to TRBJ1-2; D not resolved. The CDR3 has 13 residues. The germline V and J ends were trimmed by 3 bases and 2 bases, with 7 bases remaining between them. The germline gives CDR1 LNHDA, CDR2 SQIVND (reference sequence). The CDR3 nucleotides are TGTGCCAGTAGTATTCAGTACAACTATGGCTACACCTTC. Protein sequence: CASSIQYNYGYTF.

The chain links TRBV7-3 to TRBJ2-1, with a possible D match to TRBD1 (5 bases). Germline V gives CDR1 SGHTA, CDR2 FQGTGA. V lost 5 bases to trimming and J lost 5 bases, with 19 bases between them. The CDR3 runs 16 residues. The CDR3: CASSESQGGPHNEQFF. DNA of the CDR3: TGTGCCAGCAGCGAAAGTCAGGGTGGTCCGCACAATGAGCAGTTCTTC.

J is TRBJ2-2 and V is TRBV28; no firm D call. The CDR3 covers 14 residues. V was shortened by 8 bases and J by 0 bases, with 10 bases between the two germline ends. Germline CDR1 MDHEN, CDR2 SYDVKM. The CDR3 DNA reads TGTGCCAGCCTACGAAGTCCGAACACCGGGGAGCTGTTTTTT. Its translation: CASLRSPNTGELFF.

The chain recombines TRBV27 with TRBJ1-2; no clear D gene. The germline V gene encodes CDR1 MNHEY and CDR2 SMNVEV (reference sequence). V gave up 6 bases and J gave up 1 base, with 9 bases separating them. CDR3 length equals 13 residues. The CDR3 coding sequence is TGTGCCAGCAGGGGTGCGGTTAACTATGGCTACACCTTC. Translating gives CASRGAVNYGYTF.

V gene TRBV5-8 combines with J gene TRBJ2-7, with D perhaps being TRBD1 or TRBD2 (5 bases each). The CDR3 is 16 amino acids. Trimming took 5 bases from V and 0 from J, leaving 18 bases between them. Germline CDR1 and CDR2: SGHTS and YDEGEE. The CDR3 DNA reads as TGTGCCAGCAGGCCCTATGGGACGGGTAGCTCCTACGAGCAGTACTTC. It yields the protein CASRPYGTGSSYEQYF.

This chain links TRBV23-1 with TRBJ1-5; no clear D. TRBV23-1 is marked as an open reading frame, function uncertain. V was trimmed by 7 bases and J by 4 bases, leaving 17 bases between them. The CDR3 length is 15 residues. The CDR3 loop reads CASIAPEGSNQPQHF. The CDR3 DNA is TGCGCCAGCATCGCACCAGAGGGATCTAATCAGCCCCAGCATTTT.

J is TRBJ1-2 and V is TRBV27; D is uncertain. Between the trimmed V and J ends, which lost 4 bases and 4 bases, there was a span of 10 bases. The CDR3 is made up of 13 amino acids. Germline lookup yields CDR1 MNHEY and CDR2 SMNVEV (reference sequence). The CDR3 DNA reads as TGTGCCAGCAGTTCCCGTCTACTCTATGGCTACACCTTC. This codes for CASSSRLLYGYTF.

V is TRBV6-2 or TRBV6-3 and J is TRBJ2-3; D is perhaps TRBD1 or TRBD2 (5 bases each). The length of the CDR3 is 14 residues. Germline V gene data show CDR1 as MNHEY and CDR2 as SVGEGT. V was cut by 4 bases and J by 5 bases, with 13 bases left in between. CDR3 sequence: CASSFGGRGDTQYF. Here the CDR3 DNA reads TGTGCCAGCAGTTTTGGGGGTCGGGGAGATACGCAGTATTTT.

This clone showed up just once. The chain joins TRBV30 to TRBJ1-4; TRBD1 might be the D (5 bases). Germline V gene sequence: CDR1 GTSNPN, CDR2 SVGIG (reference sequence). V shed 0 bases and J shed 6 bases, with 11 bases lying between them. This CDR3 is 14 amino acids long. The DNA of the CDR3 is TGTGCCTGGAGTGTACCCGGGACGGATGAAAAACTGTTTTTT. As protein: CAWSVPGTDEKLFF.

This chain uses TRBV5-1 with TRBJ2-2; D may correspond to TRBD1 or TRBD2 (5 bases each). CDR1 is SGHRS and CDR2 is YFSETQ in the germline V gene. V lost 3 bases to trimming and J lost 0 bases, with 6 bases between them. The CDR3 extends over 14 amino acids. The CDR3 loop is CASSWGSNTGELFF. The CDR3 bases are TGCGCCAGCAGCTGGGGGTCGAACACCGGGGAGCTGTTTTTT.

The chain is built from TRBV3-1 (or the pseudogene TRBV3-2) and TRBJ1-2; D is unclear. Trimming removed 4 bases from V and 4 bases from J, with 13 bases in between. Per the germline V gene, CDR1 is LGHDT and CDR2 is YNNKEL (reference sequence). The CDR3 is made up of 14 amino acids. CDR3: CASSPRSAGYGYTF. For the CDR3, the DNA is TGTGCCAGCAGCCCTCGGTCCGCAGGCTATGGCTACACCTTC.

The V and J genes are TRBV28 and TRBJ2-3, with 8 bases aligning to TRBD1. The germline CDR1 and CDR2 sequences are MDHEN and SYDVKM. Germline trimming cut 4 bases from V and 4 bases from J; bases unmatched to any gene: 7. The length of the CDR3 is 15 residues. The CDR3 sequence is CASSSHDRGPDTQYF. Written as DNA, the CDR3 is TGTGCCAGCAGTTCACATGACAGGGGCCCAGATACGCAGTATTTT. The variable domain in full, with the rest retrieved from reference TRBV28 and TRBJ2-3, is DVKVTQSSRYLVKRTGEKVFLECVQDMDHENMFWYRQDPGLGLRLIYFSYDVKMKEKGDIPEGYSVSREKKERFSLILESASTNQTSMYLCASSSHDRGPDTQYFGPGTRLTVL.

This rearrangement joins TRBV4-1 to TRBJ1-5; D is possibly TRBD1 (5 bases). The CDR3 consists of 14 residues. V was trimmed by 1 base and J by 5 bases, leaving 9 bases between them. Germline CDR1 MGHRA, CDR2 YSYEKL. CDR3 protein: CASSQVLGDQPQHF. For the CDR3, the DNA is TGCGCCAGCAGCCAAGTTTTGGGGGATCAGCCCCAGCATTTT.

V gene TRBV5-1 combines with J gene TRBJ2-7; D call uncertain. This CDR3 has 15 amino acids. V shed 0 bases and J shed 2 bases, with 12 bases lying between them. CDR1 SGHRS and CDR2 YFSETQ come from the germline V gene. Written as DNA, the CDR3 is TGCGCCAGCAGCTTGGTCTCTATCGGAACCTACGAGCAGTACTTC. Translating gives CASSLVSIGTYEQYF.

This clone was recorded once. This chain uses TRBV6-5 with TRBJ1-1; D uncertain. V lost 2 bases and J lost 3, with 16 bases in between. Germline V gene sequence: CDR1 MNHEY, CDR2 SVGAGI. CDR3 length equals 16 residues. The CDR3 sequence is CASSYTPGSPDTEAFF. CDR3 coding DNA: TGTGCCAGCAGTTACACCCCCGGGAGCCCGGACACTGAAGCTTTCTTT.

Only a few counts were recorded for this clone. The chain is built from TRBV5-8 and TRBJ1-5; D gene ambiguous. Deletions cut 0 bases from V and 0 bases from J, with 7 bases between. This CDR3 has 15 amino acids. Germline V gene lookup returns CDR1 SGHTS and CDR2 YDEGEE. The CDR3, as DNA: TGTGCCAGCAGCTTGGAAGTGTATAGCAATCAGCCCCAGCATTTT. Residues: CASSLEVYSNQPQHF.

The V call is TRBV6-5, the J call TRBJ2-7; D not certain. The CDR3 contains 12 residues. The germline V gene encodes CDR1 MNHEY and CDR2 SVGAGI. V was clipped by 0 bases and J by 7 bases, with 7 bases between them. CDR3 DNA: TGTGCCAGCAGTTACTCGACGCCTGAGCAGTACTTC. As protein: CASSYSTPEQYF.

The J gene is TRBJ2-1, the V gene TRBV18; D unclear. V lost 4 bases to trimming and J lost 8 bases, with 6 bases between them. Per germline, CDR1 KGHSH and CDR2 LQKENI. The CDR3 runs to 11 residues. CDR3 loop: CASSRPYEQFF. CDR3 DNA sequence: TGTGCCAGCTCACGTCCGTATGAGCAGTTCTTC.

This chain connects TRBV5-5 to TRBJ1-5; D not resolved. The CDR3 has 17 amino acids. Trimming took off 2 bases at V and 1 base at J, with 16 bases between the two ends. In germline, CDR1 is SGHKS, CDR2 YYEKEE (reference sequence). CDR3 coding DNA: TGTGCCAGCAGCTTTACAATCGAGGCAGGAAGCAATCAGCCCCAGCATTTT. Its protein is CASSFTIEAGSNQPQHF.